The 21 T cell receptor beta chains below all came from one sample that was sequenced in a study of blood T cells in healthy people across ages. A second PCR of 7 to 11 cycles used a sample-barcoded 5' primer and a J-beta primer mix. Via MiXCR, TCRdb re-called the 5' RACE reads, giving one row per CDR3 protein. The table includes some 880,000 distinct CDR3 sequences, under 40% detected once. Sample: blood. Source of these receptors: a young man in good health.

This rearrangement joins TRBV14 to TRBJ2-5, with 7 bases aligning to TRBD2. This CDR3 is 17 amino acids long. The J segment lost 1 base and the V segment lost 0 bases, leaving 8 bases of the junction unmatched. In germline, CDR1 is SGHDN, CDR2 FVKESK. The CDR3 region has the DNA TGTGCCAGCAGCCAAGAGAGGGAGGGAATCCTCCAAGAGACCCAGTACTTC. This gives the protein CASSQEREGILQETQYF. Based on the CDR3 plus reference TRBV14 and TRBJ2-5, the full variable domain is EAGVTQFPSHSVIEKGQTVTLRCDPISGHDNLYWYRRVMGKEIKFLLHFVKESKQDESGMPNNRFLAERTGGTYSTLKVQPAELEDSGVYFCASSQEREGILQETQYFGPGTRLLVL.

This clonotype was recorded many times. The chain is built from TRBV10-3 and TRBJ2-3; 9 bases map to TRBD2. Germline V lookup: CDR1 ENHRY, CDR2 SYGVKD. After removal of 4 bases from V and 4 bases from J, the junction contained 0 bases not matched to a gene. The CDR3 sequence is 13 residues long. The CDR3 here is CAISVAGADTQYF. The CDR3 DNA sequence: TGTGCCATCAGTGTAGCGGGGGCAGATACGCAGTATTTT.

With regard to this clonotype: The junction does not match germline at one end; this may be a read error. This chain links TRBV10-3 with TRBJ1-2, with 10 bases fitting TRBD1. The CDR3 spans 14 residues. Germline CDR1 reads ENHRY; CDR2 reads SYGVKD. In DNA, the CDR3 is TGTGCCAGCAGTGGAGGGACAGGGGAATATGGCTACACCTTC. Amino acid sequence: CASSGGTGEYGYTF.

Turning to this clonotype: This may be a read error, as it is one base from a much larger clone. The V and J genes are TRBV29-1 and TRBJ2-5; a possible D gene is TRBD2 (6 bases). Per germline, CDR1 SQVTM and CDR2 ANQGSEA. CDR3 size: 17 residues. The V end lost 1 base, the J end lost 11 bases, and 29 bases lay between the germline ends. CDR3 nucleotide sequence: TGCAGCGTTGAAGGTCACCGGGACTCCCAAAACTACAATGAGCAGTACTTC. This codes for CSVEGHRDSQNYNEQYF.

The chain combines TRBV7-2 with TRBJ1-3, with D unresolved. The germline V gene encodes CDR1 SGHTA and CDR2 FQGNSA. CDR3 length: 15 amino acids. V shed 5 bases and J shed 0 bases, with 11 bases lying between them. The CDR3 spells CASSRRPNSGNTIYF. CDR3 bases: TGTGCCAGCAGCCGTAGACCTAACTCTGGAAACACCATATATTTT.

The gene calls are TRBV2 and TRBJ2-3, with TRBD2 identical over 8 bases. This CDR3 has 13 amino acids. Germline CDR1 is SNHLY and CDR2 is FYNNEI. The V and J ends lost 7 bases and 10 bases, in that order; junction bases with no gene match: 10. CDR3 protein: CASTGGLFQAQYF. CDR3 nucleotide sequence: TGTGCCAGCACGGGGGGGCTATTTCAGGCGCAGTATTTT.

The chain combines TRBV27 with TRBJ2-5; 7 positions agree with TRBD2. Germline V gene lookup returns CDR1 MNHEY and CDR2 SMNVEV (reference sequence). V lost 5 bases and J lost 2; bases outside the gene matches: 8. This CDR3 is built from 15 residues. CDR3 protein: CASSPGGAGQETQYF. Here the CDR3 DNA reads TGTGCCAGCAGTCCCGGAGGAGCGGGGCAAGAGACCCAGTACTTC.

The genes are TRBV12-3 or TRBV12-4 and TRBJ2-5; D ambiguous. The CDR3 extends over 14 amino acids. The V end was cut by 5 bases, the J end by 4 bases, with 14 bases between. CDR3 coding DNA: TGTGCCAGCAGTAGCTCAGGTACTCGAGAGACCCAGTACTTC. Its translation is CASSSSGTRETQYF.

In this sample, this clonotype turned up many times. The genes are TRBV5-1 and TRBJ2-3, with a tentative D call TRBD2 (5 bases). V was pared by 0 bases and J by 1 base, with 9 bases between. The CDR3 extends over 15 amino acids. From germline, CDR1 is SGHRS and CDR2 YFSETQ. The CDR3 here is CASSLGTFGTDTQYF. The CDR3 DNA reads as TGCGCCAGCAGCTTGGGGACTTTCGGCACAGATACGCAGTATTTT.

Turning to this clonotype: The junction shows a germline mismatch at one end, possibly a read error. V gene TRBV11-1 combines with J gene TRBJ2-7, with TRBD2 matching over 9 bases. The CDR3 is 14 amino acids. CDR1 is SGHAT and CDR2 is FQDESV in the germline V gene (reference sequence). CDR3 in DNA: TGTGCCGGCAGCTTTAGCGGGGGTTCCTACGAGCAGTACTTC. Translated, it gives CAGSFSGGSYEQYF.

This chain links TRBV20-1 with TRBJ2-5; 10 bases are shared with TRBD1. The DNA end lines up better with TRBJ2-1; the J call may be wrong. Germline V gene data show CDR1 as DFQATT and CDR2 as SNEGSKA (reference sequence). The CDR3 is 14 residues long. The CDR3 DNA reads TGCAGTGCTGCCGGGACAGGGGAGGAAGAGACCCAGTTCTTC. This translates into CSAAGTGEEETQFF.

This clonotype was counted between two and nine times. The CDR3 nucleotides are TGCGCCAGCAGCCAATCCCCGAACACCGGGGAGCTGTTTTTT. Its translation is CASSQSPNTGELFF. J is TRBJ2-2 and V is TRBV4-3; D is uncertain. There are 14 residues in the CDR3. CDR1 is LGHNA and CDR2 is YSLEER in the germline V gene. Trimming stripped 2 bases from V and 0 bases from J, with 4 bases between.

This clonotype was picked up many times. The V gene is TRBV6-5, the J gene TRBJ1-2, with D unresolved. The CDR3 consists of 13 residues. Trimming removed 10 bases from V and 3 bases from J, with 15 bases in between. The germline V gene encodes CDR1 MNHEY and CDR2 SVGAGI. The DNA of the CDR3 is TGTGCCACAGGTCGGTACAGATACTATGGCTACACCTTC. It specifies CATGRYRYYGYTF.

J is TRBJ2-2 and V is TRBV5-1; D might be TRBD2 (6 bases). The CDR3 is 16 residues long. V lost 9 bases, J lost 0 bases, and 18 bases lay in between. CDR1 and CDR2 from the germline V gene are SGHRS and YFSETQ. Here the CDR3 DNA reads TGCGCCACCGGGACTGTATTTGAGGCGAACACCGGGGAGCTGTTTTTT. This sequence encodes CATGTVFEANTGELFF.

This clonotype turned up a few times. CDR3 residues: CASSLWRGLEQFF. The DNA for the CDR3 is TGTGCCAGCAGCTTATGGAGGGGGCTTGAGCAGTTCTTC. The J gene is TRBJ2-1, the V gene TRBV7-2, with D tentatively TRBD1 (7 bases). CDR3 length: 13 amino acids. CDR1 is SGHTA and CDR2 is FQGNSA in the germline V gene. Trimming shortened V by 2 bases and J by 9 bases, and 11 bases separated the two germline ends.

This clonotype was seen repeatedly, ten times or more. V and J are TRBV6-5 and TRBJ2-5; D perhaps matches TRBD1 (6 bases). The ends were cut back, 2 bases at V and 0 bases at J, with 7 bases in the middle. CDR1 is MNHEY, CDR2 SVGAGI, per germline. The CDR3 spans 14 residues. This CDR3 is CASSYRTDQETQYF. In nucleotides, the CDR3 is TGTGCCAGCAGTTACCGGACAGACCAAGAGACCCAGTACTTC.

This sequence joins TRBV20-1 and TRBJ2-7; TRBD2 is a possible D gene (6 bases). In germline, CDR1 is DFQATT, CDR2 SNEGSKA (reference sequence). The CDR3 sequence is 15 residues long. V gave up 1 base and J gave up 3 bases, with 16 bases separating them. The DNA of the CDR3 is TGCAGTGCTAGAGGACGGAGGGCGGCTCTCTACGAGCAGTACTTC. Protein: CSARGRRAALYEQYF.

CDR3 sequence reads: CAISESGTRGTYEQYF. For the CDR3, the DNA is TGTGCCATCAGTGAGTCGGGGACTAGGGGAACCTACGAGCAGTACTTC. This chain links TRBV10-3 with TRBJ2-7, with 8 bases fitting TRBD2. The CDR3 contains 16 residues. The V and J ends lost 0 bases and 2 bases, in that order; junction bases with no gene match: 6. Germline V gene sequence: CDR1 ENHRY, CDR2 SYGVKD.

The chain links TRBV20-1 to TRBJ1-6; unclear D gene. Trimming took off 5 bases at V and 8 bases at J, with 16 bases between the two ends. The CDR3 is made up of 14 amino acids. Germline V gene data show CDR1 as DFQATT and CDR2 as SNEGSKA (reference sequence). The CDR3 reads CSAPDLREYSPLHF. CDR3 DNA sequence: TGCAGTGCTCCAGATCTCCGGGAATATTCACCCCTCCACTTT.

In this sample, this clonotype turned up a few times. The CDR3 is CASSLSGWATEAFF. CDR3 bases: TGTGCCAGCAGCTTAAGCGGTTGGGCAACTGAAGCTTTCTTT. The chain combines TRBV7-3 with TRBJ1-1; D remains unclear. Looked up from germline, CDR1 is SGHTA and CDR2 is FQGTGA. With 1 base removed from V and 5 bases from J, the gap between germline ends came to 11 bases. CDR3 size: 14 residues.

V gene TRBV5-1 combines with J gene TRBJ1-4, with D hard to call. V was cut by 3 bases and J by 0 bases, with 6 bases left in between. The CDR3 sequence is 14 residues long. Germline V lookup: CDR1 SGHRS, CDR2 YFSETQ. In nucleotides, the CDR3 is TGCGCCAGCAGCTCCACCCCAACTAATGAAAAACTGTTTTTT. This sequence encodes CASSSTPTNEKLFF.